One and the same sample provided the 19 T cell receptor beta chains below, sequenced in a study of cytomegalovirus exposure and HLA in healthy donors. 60 Vbeta and 13 Jbeta primers were used in PCR. Measured with immunoSEQ multiplex PCR; TCRdb has only the in-frame clones, and not every one. The sample records some 180,000 clones, 80% being singletons. The sequenced sample was PBMCs. All receptors come from a girl aged 10 to 17 in good health and CMV-seropositive.

The rearrangement links TRBV6-1 to TRBJ1-2, with TRBD1 as a possible D gene (5 bases). The length of the CDR3 is 14 residues. Trimming pared 2 bases from V and 2 bases from J, leaving 9 bases between. Germline CDR1 and CDR2: MNHNS and SASEGT. CDR3 amino acids: CASSETPGNYGYTF. The CDR3 nucleotides read TGTGCCAGCAGTGAAACGCCAGGGAACTATGGCTACACCTTC.

This chain connects TRBV7-6 to TRBJ1-5, with D hard to call. The CDR3 has 16 residues. Germline V lookup: CDR1 SGHVS, CDR2 FNYEAQ. Trimming removed 6 bases from V and 0 bases from J, with 15 bases in between. The CDR3: CASSRKQTDSNQPQHF. The CDR3 DNA is TGTGCCAGCAGTCGTAAACAGACCGATAGCAATCAGCCCCAGCATTTT. Full variable domain (missing parts from reference TRBV7-6 and TRBJ1-5): GAGVSQSPRYKVTKRGQDVALRCDPISGHVSLYWYRQALGQGPEFLTYFNYEAQQDKSGLPNDRFSAERPEGSISTLTIQRTEQRDSAMYRCASSRKQTDSNQPQHFGDGTRLSIL.

The V and J genes are TRBV7-9 and TRBJ2-5, with D possibly TRBD2 on 6 matching bases. Trimming pared 3 bases from V and 2 bases from J, leaving 22 bases between. Germline CDR1 SEHNR, CDR2 FQNEAQ (reference sequence). The CDR3 contains 18 residues. The CDR3 DNA reads as TGTGCCAGCAGCTTCCCCTCGCCCACCGGGAGTAGGCAAGAGACCCAGTACTTC. It codes for CASSFPSPTGSRQETQYF.

This clone has only a few counts. The V call is TRBV2, the J call TRBJ2-5, with a possible D match to TRBD1 (5 bases). Germline assignment: CDR1 SNHLY and CDR2 FYNNEI. The CDR3 covers 14 residues. V lost 4 bases to trimming and J lost 7 bases, with 16 bases between them. The CDR3 DNA sequence: TGTGCCAGCAGTGTGGGGCCTACAAGAGGGACCCAGTACTTC. Amino acids: CASSVGPTRGTQYF. The entire variable domain, with the rest obtained from reference TRBV2 and TRBJ2-5, is as follows: EPEVTQTPSHQVTQMGQEVILRCVPISNHLYFYWYRQILGQKVEFLVSFYNNEISEKSEIFDDQFSVERPDGSNFTLKIRSTKLEDSAMYFCASSVGPTRGTQYFGPGTRLLVL.

The chain recombines TRBV18 with TRBJ2-3, with 8 bases fitting TRBD2. Germline V gives CDR1 KGHSH, CDR2 LQKENI. V gave up 2 bases and J gave up 2 bases; unmatched junction bases: 3. The CDR3 totals 15 residues. The CDR3, as DNA: TGTGCCAGCTCACCAACGGGAGGGCCCACAGATACGCAGTATTTT. Translated: CASSPTGGPTDTQYF. Full variable domain (remainder filled in from reference TRBV18 and TRBJ2-3): NAGVMQNPRHLVRRRGQEARLRCSPMKGHSHVYWYRQLPEEGLKFMVYLQKENIIDESGMPKERFSAEFPKEGPSILRIQQVVRGDSAAYFCASSPTGGPTDTQYFGPGTRLTVL.

The chain employs TRBV5-1 and TRBJ2-1; TRBD2 matches at 12 bases. Germline assignment: CDR1 SGHRS and CDR2 YFSETQ. The CDR3 contains 17 residues. The junction had 9 bases not matched to a gene; V was cut back by 1 base and J by 7 bases. CDR3 protein: CASSLRTSGARWNEQFF. The CDR3 coding sequence is TGCGCCAGCAGCTTGCGGACTAGCGGGGCAAGGTGGAATGAGCAGTTCTTC. Drawing the rest from reference TRBV5-1 and TRBJ2-1, the complete variable domain is KAGVTQTPRYLIKTRGQQVTLSCSPISGHRSVSWYQQTPGQGLQFLFEYFSETQRNKGNFPGRFSGRQFSNSRSEMNVSTLELGDSALYLCASSLRTSGARWNEQFFGPGTRLTVL.

V is TRBV27 and J is TRBJ1-2; D is ambiguous. V shed 0 bases and J shed 1 base, with 6 bases lying between them. Germline loops: CDR1 MNHEY, CDR2 SMNVEV (reference sequence). This CDR3 has 14 amino acids. The CDR3 region is CASSLSRHNYGYTF. The CDR3 nucleotides are TGTGCCAGCAGTTTATCGCGACATAACTATGGCTACACCTTC.

This chain links TRBV14 with TRBJ2-5; 8 bases are a match to TRBD2. Looked up from germline, CDR1 is SGHDN and CDR2 is FVKESK. The CDR3 extends over 13 amino acids. The V and J ends lost 8 bases and 4 bases, in that order; junction bases with no gene match: 6. CDR3 amino acids: CASSPGGPETQYF. CDR3 sequence (DNA): TGTGCCAGCTCTCCGGGAGGGCCAGAGACCCAGTACTTC.

The rearrangement uses TRBV11-3 and TRBJ2-1; 7 positions match TRBD2. J lost 6 bases, V lost 0 bases, and 5 bases had no gene match. The CDR3 contains 15 residues. Germline V gives CDR1 SGHNT, CDR2 YENEEA. The CDR3 nucleotides read TGTGCCAGCAGCTTAGATCCGAGCGGGGTCAATGAGCAGTTCTTC. Amino acids: CASSLDPSGVNEQFF.

The chain has TRBV10-3 and TRBJ1-2; D is perhaps TRBD1 (6 bases). Trimming left V 0 bases short and J 1 base short, with 9 bases between. The CDR3 is 15 amino acids. Per germline, CDR1 ENHRY and CDR2 SYGVKD. CDR3 sequence reads: CAISESQGINYGYTF. The CDR3 coding sequence is TGTGCCATCAGTGAGTCGCAGGGGATTAACTATGGCTACACCTTC.

The V gene is TRBV10-2, the J gene TRBJ2-7, with 8 bases that match TRBD2. Looked up from germline, CDR1 is WSHSY and CDR2 is SAAADI. The CDR3 totals 14 residues. J gave up 4 bases and V 7 bases, and 9 bases lay outside the gene matches. CDR3 region: CASTYGGVKYEQYF. CDR3 nucleotide sequence: TGCGCCAGCACCTACGGGGGGGTCAAATACGAGCAGTACTTC.

The chain uses TRBV15 and TRBJ1-4; 8 positions agree with TRBD1. Unmatched junction bases numbered 8, after V lost 3 bases and J lost 2 bases. Germline loops: CDR1 LNHNV, CDR2 YYDKDF (reference sequence). The length of the CDR3 is 17 residues. CDR3 in DNA: TGTGCCACCAGCAGCGCAGGGGGCTTCGAGACTAATGAAAAACTGTTTTTT. Its translation is CATSSAGGFETNEKLFF.

J is TRBJ1-2 and V is TRBV10-3, with D uncertain. Deletions cut 0 bases from V and 2 bases from J, with 10 bases between. Germline V gives CDR1 ENHRY, CDR2 SYGVKD. CDR3 length: 15 residues. The CDR3 DNA is TGTGCCATCAGTGAGTCGCGAGGAGCCAACTATGGCTACACCTTC. Its protein is CAISESRGANYGYTF.

The genes are TRBV7-3 and TRBJ2-1, with D tentatively TRBD1 (6 bases). CDR3 length equals 13 residues. Trimming left V 2 bases short and J 5 bases short, with 7 bases between. Looked up from germline, CDR1 is SGHTA and CDR2 is FQGTGA. The CDR3 loop reads CASSLQGNNEQFF. The CDR3 DNA reads TGTGCCAGCAGCTTACAGGGGAACAATGAGCAGTTCTTC. The full variable domain, in which reference TRBV7-3 and TRBJ2-1 provide the parts outside the CDR3, is GAGVSQTPSNKVTEKGKYVELRCDPISGHTALYWYRQSLGQGPEFLIYFQGTGAADDSGLPNDRFFAVRPEGSVSTLKIQRTERGDSAVYLCASSLQGNNEQFFGPGTRLTVL.

The rearrangement links TRBV10-1 to TRBJ2-2, with TRBD1 matching over 7 bases. Germline CDR1 reads WNHNN; CDR2 reads SYGVQD (reference sequence). The trim removed 7 bases at V and 5 bases at J, leaving 7 bases unmatched. CDR3 length: 14 residues. CDR3 coding DNA: TGCGCCAGCAACCGGGACAGAAGGACCGGGGAGCTGTTTTTT. Translating gives CASNRDRRTGELFF.

The genes are TRBV4-2 and TRBJ2-4; TRBD2 aligns across 9 bases. Germline V gene data show CDR1 as LGHNA and CDR2 as YNFKEQ. The ends lost 0 bases at V and 3 bases at J; junction bases unmatched: 9. CDR3 length equals 18 residues. CDR3 nucleotide sequence: TGTGCCAGCAGCCAAGATGGTGGGCGGGAGGGCGGCAAAAACATTCAGTACTTC. Translating gives CASSQDGGREGGKNIQYF.

The chain has TRBV12-5 and TRBJ1-2; no definite D call. Germline values: CDR1 LGHNT, CDR2 FRNRAP. The CDR3 is 14 amino acids. Trimming left V 0 bases short and J 2 bases short, with 7 bases between. The DNA for the CDR3 is TGTGCTAGTGGTTTGGTTCCCCCGAACTATGGCTACACCTTC. Its protein is CASGLVPPNYGYTF.

In this sample, this clone turned up a few times. J is TRBJ1-2 and V is TRBV9; 7 nucleotides match TRBD1. The CDR3 has 13 residues. Germline assignment: CDR1 SGDLS and CDR2 YYNGEE. V gave up 3 bases and J gave up 7 bases; unmatched junction bases: 6. The CDR3 reads CASSAQGRSGYTF. Here the CDR3 DNA reads TGTGCCAGCAGCGCACAGGGGCGGAGTGGCTACACCTTC. Combining the CDR3 with reference TRBV9 and TRBJ1-2 gives the whole variable domain DSGVTQTPKHLITATGQRVTLRCSPRSGDLSVYWYQQSLDQGLQFLIQYYNGEERAKGNILERFSAQQFPDLHSELNLSSLELGDSALYFCASSAQGRSGYTFGSGTRLTVV.

The rearrangement uses TRBV6-6 and TRBJ1-6; TRBD1 aligns across 9 bases. Germline V gene data show CDR1 as MNHNY and CDR2 as SVGAGI (reference sequence). The CDR3 is 14 amino acids. J was trimmed by 6 bases and V by 6 bases; bases with no gene match: 3. CDR3 DNA sequence: TGTGCCAGCAGAATGGACAGGGGTAATTCACCCCTCCACTTT. This sequence encodes CASRMDRGNSPLHF.